In this sample, the clone carrying this TCR beta chain turned up a few times. Its antigen is not known. The sample originates from a study of response to subunit inactivated influenza vaccine. General observations from the study: Authors proposed each seasonal influenza vaccination draws in few new T cells.

Using its own MiXCR run on the RT-PCR reads, TCRdb lists one record per CDR3 protein. The profile shows about 700,000 distinct CDR3 sequences, approximately 15% of them singletons. Germline CDR1 and CDR2: SGHRS and YFSETQ. V gave up 4 bases and J gave up 7 bases; unmatched junction bases: 9. The CDR3 covers 14 residues. The chain recombines TRBV5-1 with TRBJ2-7; the match to TRBD2 covers 9 bases. The TCR originated in a man aged 45 to 65 who received an inactivated influenza vaccine. Sequencing used PBMCs from blood, obtained approximately 15 days before vaccination. Here the CDR3 DNA reads TGCGCCAGCAGCGGAAGCGGGAGGAGTAATGAGCAGTACTTC. Protein: CASSGSGRSNEQYF.